The clone carrying this T cell receptor (beta chain) has just one count. The data were taken from a study of OX40 agonist ivuxolimab in advanced cancers. Study-level information: Melanoma, hepatocellular carcinoma, head and neck or renal cell cancer occurred in dose-escalation patients. With a range of roughly 20 to 80, age averaged about 58 years, and about 82% were male.

Sequencing was performed with immunoSEQ multiplex PCR; in TCRdb, only in-frame clones are kept and a portion is missing. Here the sample spans fewer than 85,000 clones, about four fifths being singletons. Germline V gene lookup returns CDR1 GTSNPN and CDR2 SVGIG (reference sequence). V lost 1 base and J 4 bases, leaving 8 bases between the germline ends. The CDR3 is made up of 14 amino acids. Blood was sampled at baseline, cycle 4 day 1, and cycle 7 day 1. Source: CD4+ or CD8+ T cells sorted from blood, taken in a trial of the OX40 agonist ivuxolimab. This clonotype originated in an adult with an advanced solid tumor such as melanoma, head and neck, liver or kidney cancer. The rearrangement uses TRBV30 and TRBJ2-6; D is possibly TRBD1 (6 bases). This CDR3 reads CAWSGTGGANVLTF. CDR3 nucleotides: TGTGCCTGGAGTGGAACAGGGGGGGCCAACGTCCTGACTTTC.